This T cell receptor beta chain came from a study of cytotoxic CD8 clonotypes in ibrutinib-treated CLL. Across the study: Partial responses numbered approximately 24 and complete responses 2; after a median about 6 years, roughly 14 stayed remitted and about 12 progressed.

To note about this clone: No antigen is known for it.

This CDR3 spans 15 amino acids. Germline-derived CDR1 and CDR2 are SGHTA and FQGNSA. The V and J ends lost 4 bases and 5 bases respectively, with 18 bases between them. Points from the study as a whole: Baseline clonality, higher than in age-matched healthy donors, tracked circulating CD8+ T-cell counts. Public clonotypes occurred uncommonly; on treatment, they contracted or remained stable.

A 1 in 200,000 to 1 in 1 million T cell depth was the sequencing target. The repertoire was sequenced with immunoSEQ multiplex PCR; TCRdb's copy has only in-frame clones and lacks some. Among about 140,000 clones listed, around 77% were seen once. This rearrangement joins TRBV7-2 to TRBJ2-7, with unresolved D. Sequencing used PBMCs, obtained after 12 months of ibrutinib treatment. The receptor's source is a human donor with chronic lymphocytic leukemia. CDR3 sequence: CASSSNGRWHHEQYF. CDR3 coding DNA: TGTGCCAGCAGCTCTAACGGACGGTGGCACCACGAGCAGTACTTC.